These 12 T cell receptor beta chains share one sample of origin, sequenced in a study of breast tumors, draining lymph nodes, adjacent tissues (dated by TCRdb to the mid-2010s). The library relied on multiplex PCR. Sequencing used an Illumina HiSeq 2000. TCRdb cleaned the public reads at Q25 with fastp, built clones with MiXCR and kept in-frame beta chains. Entries that share a CDR3 protein sequence are merged under the most common genes and DNA. The sample records 17,000 or so distinct CDR3 sequences, roughly two fifths of which are singletons. The biggest ten clones account for roughly a fifth of the sample. Sample: breast tumor tissue. The receptors here all came from a female donor with breast cancer. Some clones in this sample may be carry-over from other donors' samples.

This clonotype was found many times. The chain recombines TRBV5-8 with TRBJ1-2, with TRBD1 matching 9 bases. The germline CDR1 and CDR2 sequences are SGHTS and YDEGEE. CDR3 length equals 15 residues. V shed 4 bases and J 4 bases; nucleotides not matched to a gene: 8. CDR3 amino acids: CASSTKQGASYGYTF. CDR3 DNA sequence: TGTGCCAGCAGCACTAAACAGGGGGCTTCCTATGGCTACACCTTC.

This clonotype was picked up many times. The chain combines TRBV6-5 with TRBJ1-5; D call uncertain. This CDR3 spans 15 amino acids. Germline CDR1 is MNHEY and CDR2 is SVGAGI. Trimming removed 6 bases from V and 0 bases from J, with 12 bases in between. CDR3 nucleotides: TGTGCCAGCAGGACCTCGGGAATTAGCAATCAGCCCCAGCATTTT. Protein product: CASRTSGISNQPQHF.

The rearrangement links TRBV11-3 to TRBJ2-3; 7 positions match TRBD2. Losses at the gene ends were 1 base for V and 4 bases for J; bases not matched to a gene: 8. The CDR3 has 16 amino acids. The germline gives CDR1 SGHNT, CDR2 YENEEA. CDR3 loop: CASSLVGGPIADTQYF. CDR3 DNA sequence: TGTGCCAGCAGCTTAGTGGGAGGGCCTATTGCAGATACGCAGTATTTT.

The chain couples TRBV6-5 to TRBJ2-7; D not certain. This CDR3 region has 11 residues. V was cut by 6 bases and J by 4 bases, with 7 bases left in between. Germline CDR1 MNHEY, CDR2 SVGAGI. This CDR3 reads CASSQNYEQYF. In nucleotides, the CDR3 is TGTGCCAGCAGCCAGAATTACGAGCAGTACTTC.

This clonotype was recorded a few times. The J gene is TRBJ1-2, the V gene TRBV12-3 or TRBV12-4; D is ambiguous. V was clipped by 6 bases and J by 5 bases, with 13 bases between them. CDR3 size: 13 residues. The CDR3 region is CASSPNKGYGYTF. The CDR3 DNA follows: TGTGCCAGCAGCCCAAATAAGGGTTATGGCTACACCTTC.

This clonotype was counted only a few times. The genes are TRBV7-9 and TRBJ2-1; 12 positions match TRBD2. This CDR3 is 16 amino acids long. CDR1 SEHNR and CDR2 FQNEAQ come from the germline V gene (reference sequence). Trimming at V came to 6 bases and at J to 6 bases, leaving 9 bases not matched to a gene. CDR3 region: CASSPGRLAGANEQFF. DNA for the CDR3: TGTGCCAGCAGTCCAGGCCGACTAGCGGGAGCCAATGAGCAGTTCTTC.

This clonotype was observed many times. The chain links TRBV7-9 to TRBJ1-5; D gene uncertain. The CDR3 extends over 13 amino acids. Germline values: CDR1 SEHNR, CDR2 FQNEAQ (reference sequence). Trimming left V 1 base short and J 6 bases short, with 7 bases between. The CDR3 nucleotides are TGTGCCAGCAGCTTAGGGGTTGGTCAGCCCCAGCATTTT. This gives the protein CASSLGVGQPQHF.

This rearrangement joins TRBV7-9 to TRBJ2-2; D unclear. Germline values: CDR1 SEHNR, CDR2 FQNEAQ (reference sequence). CDR3 length equals 12 residues. Between the trimmed V and J ends, which lost 4 bases and 5 bases, there was a span of 5 bases. This CDR3 reads CASSSRTGELFF. CDR3 DNA sequence: TGTGCCAGCAGCTCTCGAACCGGGGAGCTGTTTTTT.

A word on this clonotype: An end of the junction does not agree with germline; a read error may underlie this. The J gene is TRBJ1-1, the V gene TRBV6-6; D is unclear. The CDR3 is made up of 12 amino acids. The V gene's germline CDR1 is MNHNY and CDR2 SVGAGI (reference sequence). CDR3 nucleotides: TGTGCCAGCAGTCACTCGGGAGGTGAAGCTTTCTTT. Protein sequence: CASSHSGGEAFF.

This clonotype was detected only once. Germline is not matched at one junction end, which may reflect a read error. The gene calls are TRBV19 and TRBJ1-2; no firm D call. Germline lookup yields CDR1 LNHDA and CDR2 SQIVND (reference sequence). The CDR3 extends over 12 amino acids. The CDR3: CASSRPSPGFPF. The CDR3 bases are TGTGCCAGTAGTAGGCCGTCCCCGGGCTTCCCCTTC.

This clonotype was observed at least ten times. CDR3 amino acids: CASSLSSNTGELFF. The CDR3 nucleotides read TGTGCCAGTAGTCTAAGTTCGAACACCGGGGAGCTGTTTTTT. V gene TRBV19 combines with J gene TRBJ2-2; D is ambiguous. Germline CDR1 is LNHDA and CDR2 is SQIVND (reference sequence). V dropped 5 bases and J dropped 0 bases, with 7 bases sitting between them. This CDR3 comprises 14 residues.

This clonotype was recorded once. CDR3 nucleotides: TGCGCCAGCAGCGCCGGGAGGAACGGGGAGCTGTTTTTT. Its translation is CASSAGRNGELFF. J is TRBJ2-2 and V is TRBV5-1; 7 bases agree with TRBD2. Trimming took 4 bases from V and 7 from J; bases not matched to a gene: 4. This CDR3 is 13 amino acids long. Germline V lookup: CDR1 SGHRS, CDR2 YFSETQ.